Listed below are T cell receptor beta chains from one sample, sequenced in a study of shared clonotypes between healthy human individuals. Sequenced by immunoSEQ multiplex PCR; TCRdb stores in-frame clones only, minus some. There are millions of clones in the sample; approximately 94% occur only once, and 0.9% to 1.3% lies in the top ten. The sample comprised naive CD8+ T cells sorted from blood. The receptors come from a man aged 18 to 29 in good health. The CDR3 runs from the conserved cysteine through the conserved F or W. D genes are given only for firm matches. Not all rows give a size; the values are once, few, many and, for expanded clones, a class.

clone_size j_call v_call d_call cdr3_nt cdr3_aa
. TRBJ2-3 TRBV10-3 . TGTGCCATCAGTGAGTCGGAGAAGTCCCTGTCACCCACAGATACGCAGTATTTT CAISESEKSLSPTDTQYF
. TRBJ2-7 TRBV5-6 . TGTGCCAGCAGCCTATCCCCCTACGAGCAGTACTTC CASSLSPYEQYF
. TRBJ2-5 TRBV7-9 . TGTGCCAGCAGGAGGGGGTTGGAGACCCAGTACTTC CASRRGLETQYF
. TRBJ1-1 TRBV29-1 TRBD1 TGCAGCGTTGGACTCTTCCCGGACAGGGTGAACACTGAAGCTTTCTTT CSVGLFPDRVNTEAFF
. TRBJ1-2 TRBV27 TRBD1 TGTGCCAGCAGTTTAGACAGGGTGAATGGCTACACCTTC CASSLDRVNGYTF
. TRBJ1-1 TRBV6-5 . TGTGCTTCGCACTGGGGGTCCGGCACTGAAGCTTTCTTT CASHWGSGTEAFF
once TRBJ2-7 TRBV6-5 TRBD1 TGTGCCAGCAGTTACTCCCAGGGGGCCGGCTACGAGCAGTACTTC CASSYSQGAGYEQYF
. TRBJ1-1 TRBV12-5 . TGTGCTAGTGGTTTGGTAGGGCGCGACACTGAAGCTTTCTTT CASGLVGRDTEAFF
. TRBJ2-1 TRBV28 . TGTGCCAGCAGCCCCGAGGCGTACAGGGCTTACAATGAGCAGTTCTTC CASSPEAYRAYNEQFF
. TRBJ2-2 TRBV27 . TGTGCCAGCAGTCCCTATTGGGGGAACACCGGGGAGCTGTTTTTT CASSPYWGNTGELFF